This record covers a single T cell receptor (beta chain). The entry originates in a study of blood T cell repertoires in COVID-19. The data were produced by immunoSEQ multiplex PCR, yet TCRdb's version contains in-frame clones alone and is incomplete. The sample has 300,000 or so clones, roughly nine tenths seen once; the top ten hold about 2.2%. In germline, CDR1 is SNHLY, CDR2 FYNNEI. Trimming left V 5 bases short and J 1 base short, with 12 bases between. This CDR3 is 15 amino acids long. The source of this sequence is a woman aged 25 to 39 with COVID-19, enrolled during active disease. The specimen sequenced was peripheral blood. The chain recombines TRBV2 with TRBJ2-1; D might be TRBD1 (6 bases). The CDR3, as DNA: TGTGCCAGCAGTTGGGTAGGGGGTTCCTACAATGAGCAGTTCTTC. It specifies CASSWVGGSYNEQFF.